The 6 T cell receptor beta chains listed next were all sequenced from one sample in a study of T cell changes during pregnancy in multiple sclerosis. Assay: immunoSEQ multiplex PCR; the TCRdb copy retains only in-frame clones and omits some. The sample consists of around 59,000 clones, 80% to 95% of them appearing once. The sample in question was peripheral blood, obtained in the first trimester of pregnancy. The receptor set was obtained from a female donor with multiple sclerosis, enrolled in a pregnancy study.

This clone is a singleton in its sample. The rearrangement joins TRBV6-1 to TRBJ2-7; D is unclear. This CDR3 has 12 amino acids. Trimming shortened V by 4 bases and J by 4 bases, and 8 bases separated the two germline ends. Germline V gene lookup returns CDR1 MNHNS and CDR2 SASEGT. In DNA form, the CDR3 reads TGTGCCAGCAGTGTCGCCAGATACGAGCAGTACTTC. Translation gives CASSVARYEQYF.

This chain uses TRBV5-5 with TRBJ2-2, with unresolved D. This CDR3 has 15 amino acids. The germline V gene encodes CDR1 SGHKS and CDR2 YYEKEE (reference sequence). V lost 0 bases, J lost 0 bases, and 6 bases lay in between. This CDR3 reads CASSLAITNTGELFF. CDR3 bases: TGTGCCAGCAGCTTGGCCATCACGAACACCGGGGAGCTGTTTTTT.

This chain links TRBV10-2 with TRBJ2-5; 11 bases agree with TRBD1. Germline loops: CDR1 WSHSY, CDR2 SAAADI. The CDR3 covers 17 residues. J gave up 4 bases and V 1 base, and 8 bases lay outside the gene matches. As DNA, the CDR3 is TGCGCCAGCAGTGAGTGGGTCCGGACAGGGGGCGGAGAGACCCAGTACTTC. Residues: CASSEWVRTGGGETQYF.

The gene calls are TRBV18 and TRBJ2-2; 10 bases agree with TRBD1. The CDR3 length is 15 residues. The ends lost 3 bases at V and 4 bases at J; junction bases unmatched: 2. Per the germline V gene, CDR1 is KGHSH and CDR2 is LQKENI. The CDR3 region is CASSPRTGGTGELFF. CDR3 nucleotides: TGTGCCAGCTCACCCAGGACAGGGGGCACCGGGGAGCTGTTTTTT.

The CDR3 nucleotides are TGTGCCAGCAGTGAACCGGCTGGAGGGGGCACAGATACGCAGTATTTT. It specifies CASSEPAGGGTDTQYF. The chain is built from TRBV25-1 and TRBJ2-3, with D perhaps TRBD2 (6 bases). This CDR3 region has 16 residues. V lost 2 bases and J lost 1, with 13 bases in between. The germline V gene has CDR1 MGHDK and CDR2 SYGVNS.

V is TRBV30 and J is TRBJ2-3; TRBD2 matches 9 bases. There are 15 residues in the CDR3. V dropped 2 bases and J dropped 4; count of bases not matched to a gene: 7. Germline CDR1 is GTSNPN and CDR2 is SVGIG (reference sequence). The CDR3 protein is CAWSPGTSSADTQYF. The CDR3 DNA reads as TGTGCCTGGAGTCCCGGGACTAGCTCGGCAGATACGCAGTATTTT.